This note documents a single T cell receptor (beta chain) sequence. What it recognizes is unknown. Here immunoSEQ multiplex PCR was the method, and the copy in TCRdb shows in-frame clones only, minus some. The table lists just over 350,000 clones, 70% to 90% of them singletons. Treatment here: 19 received Ad26.COV2.S at low or high dose, single or two shots; several received placebo; per-sample allocation not given. Collection of the samples took place on day 63 after the first injection of vaccine or placebo. The sample came from a Boston adult aged 18-55 years. An Ad26 vector expressing Wuhan-strain SARS-CoV-2 spike served as the vaccine. In germline, CDR1 is MNHEY, CDR2 SMNVEV (reference sequence). The CDR3 contains 16 residues. V lost 2 bases, J lost 1 base, and 2 bases stayed unmatched. The sample is drawn from a study of Ad26.COV2.S vaccination and SARS-CoV-2 variants. Overall study context: In the COV1001 trial, the donor was in the Ad26.COV2.S arm. Findings and caveats of the study: Spike-specific TCR breadth was greater after Ad26.COV2.S than placebo.

The sequencing used peripheral blood, collected in a trial of Ad26.COV2.S vaccine versus placebo. The receptor comes from a person between 18 and 59 years old who received the Ad26.COV2.S COVID-19 vaccine or a placebo. The rearrangement joins TRBV27 to TRBJ2-2, with TRBD2 matching over 9 bases. The CDR3, as DNA: TGTGCCAGCAGTTTAAGGACTAGCGTGAACACCGGGGAGCTGTTTTTT. It is translated as CASSLRTSVNTGELFF.